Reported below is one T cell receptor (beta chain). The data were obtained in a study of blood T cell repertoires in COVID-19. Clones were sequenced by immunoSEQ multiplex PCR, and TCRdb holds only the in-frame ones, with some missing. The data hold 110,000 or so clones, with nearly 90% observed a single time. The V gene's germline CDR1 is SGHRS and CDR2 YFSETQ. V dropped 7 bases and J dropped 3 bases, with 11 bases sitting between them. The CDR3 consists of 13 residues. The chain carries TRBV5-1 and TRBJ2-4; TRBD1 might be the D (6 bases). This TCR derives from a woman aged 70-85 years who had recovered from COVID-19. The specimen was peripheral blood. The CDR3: CASSQGDKNIQYF. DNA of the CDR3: TGCGCCAGCTCACAGGGCGACAAAAACATTCAGTACTTC.